The clone carrying this T cell receptor (beta chain) was found a few times. The antigen is not known. This entry is derived from a study of blood T cells in healthy people across ages. Study-wide results and caveats: Investigators viewed diversity estimates from one million T cells as underestimates, the study reported. Long-lived donors carried more naive CD4+ cells and greater diversity than aged donors.

Germline CDR1 reads DFQATT; CDR2 reads SNEGSKA (reference sequence). The CDR3 runs 16 residues. V shed 2 bases and J 0 bases; nucleotides not matched to a gene: 4. Total RNA, at least 5.5 micrograms per sample, came from PBMCs. The second PCR ran 7 to 11 cycles with a sample-barcoded 5' primer and J-beta primers. Every cDNA molecule bore a tag from a template-switch adaptor containing 12 random nucleotides. Each CDR3 protein is one row after TCRdb ran MiXCR on the 5' RACE reads. The data contain about 1.8 million distinct CDR3 sequences, 49% of them singletons. The V call is TRBV20-1, the J call TRBJ2-1; 10 nucleotides match TRBD2. Sequencing was performed on blood. The TCR sequence derives from a woman aged 40 to 50 in good health. The CDR3 DNA reads as TGCAGTGCTAGAAGTAGCGGGGGGAGCTCCTACAATGAGCAGTTCTTC. Amino acids: CSARSSGGSSYNEQFF.